This is a list of T cell receptor beta chains from one sample in a study of CD8 T cells in Susac syndrome. TCRdb itself ran the immunoSEQ multiplex PCR reads through MiXCR, one entry per CDR3 protein. The repertoire holds hundreds of thousands of distinct CDR3 sequences, with 85% to 90% as singletons. Sequencing input: CD8+ T cells from PBMCs. These receptors were taken from a human donor with multiple sclerosis. Both conserved end residues are part of each CDR3. The D gene is left open where the match is weak. Some rows have no size entry. The others give once, few or many, or a class for an expanded clone.

v_call	j_call	clone_size	d_call	cdr3_nt	cdr3_aa
TRBV28	TRBJ2-7	-	-	TGTGCCAGCAGCCCTGGCATCGAGCAGTACTTC	CASSPGIEQYF
TRBV4-2	TRBJ2-3	-	TRBD2	TGTGCCAGCGGAAGCGGGGGCCCCTTAGATACGCAGTATTTT	CASGSGGPLDTQYF
TRBV6-1	TRBJ1-4	-	TRBD1	TGTGCCAGCAGGGGGACAGGCGATGAAAAACTGTTTTTT	CASRGTGDEKLFF
TRBV6-6	TRBJ2-2	-	-	TGTGCCAGCGAACAGGCCCTAAACACCGGGGAGCTGTTTTTT	CASEQALNTGELFF
TRBV30	TRBJ1-1	-	-	TGTGCCCGACAAATCATGAACACTGAAGCTTTCTTT	CARQIMNTEAFF
TRBV20-1	TRBJ2-1	-	TRBD2	TGCAGTGCTAGAGACCTACTAGCGGGGGCTTACAATGAGCAGTTCTTC	CSARDLLAGAYNEQFF
TRBV6-2/TRBV6-3	TRBJ2-1	few	-	TGTGCCAGCAGTTTAACCGACAATGAGCAGTTCTTC	CASSLTDNEQFF
TRBV5-1	TRBJ1-5	once	TRBD1	TGCGCCAGCAGCTTGGGACAGGGAAGCACAGATACGCAGCATTTT	CASSLGQGSTDTQHF
TRBV2	TRBJ2-1	-	-	TGTGCCAGCAGCCTATTTCGACAGGCCTACAATGAGCAGTTCTTC	CASSLFRQAYNEQFF
TRBV15	TRBJ2-5	once	TRBD1	TGTGCCACCAGCAGAGTCGGGACAGGGGGAAGAGAGACCCAGTACTTC	CATSRVGTGGRETQYF
TRBV28	TRBJ1-6	-	-	TGTGCCAGCACCCTTCTGGGGACCGGGGCCCCCCACTTT	CASTLLGTGAPHF
TRBV18	TRBJ2-1	-	TRBD1	TGTGCCAGCTCACCAACCGGGACAGGGTCCAATGAGCAGTTCTTC	CASSPTGTGSNEQFF
TRBV6-5	TRBJ2-7	-	-	TGTGCCAGCAGTTACAGTAGACAGGCCAGCTCCTACGAGCAGTACTTC	CASSYSRQASSYEQYF
TRBV11-3	TRBJ2-3	-	-	TGTGCCAGCAGCTCTAGGAGTACTAGCACAGATACGCAGTATTTT	CASSSRSTSTDTQYF
TRBV3-1	TRBJ2-3	-	-	TGTGCCAGCAGCCAAGATCACGCCATCAATATCGTGTATTTT	CASSQDHAINIVYF
TRBV15	TRBJ2-1	-	-	TGTGCCACCAGCAGAGCGGACTTGGCAGAGGGGTTCTTC	CATSRADLAEGFF
TRBV7-9	TRBJ2-1	-	TRBD2	TGTGCCAGCAGCTTCCCCGAGGGTCTAGCGGGGCATGAGCAGTTCTTC	CASSFPEGLAGHEQFF